One sample yielded the 15 T cell receptor beta chains listed below, sequenced in a study of blood T cell repertoires in COVID-19. Repertoires were generated with immunoSEQ multiplex PCR, while TCRdb's copy carries only in-frame clones and drops some. In the table there are about 120,000 clones, about 80% of which are singletons. The source material was peripheral blood. All receptors come from a man in his 70s with active or convalescent COVID-19.

This chain connects TRBV6-2 or TRBV6-3 to TRBJ1-2; 7 bases match TRBD1. The junction had 4 bases not matched to a gene; V was cut back by 5 bases and J by 4 bases. This CDR3 has 13 amino acids. Germline CDR1 and CDR2: MNHEY and SVGEGT. The CDR3 nucleotides are TGTGCCAGCAGTCCGACAGGGTCCTATGGCTACACCTTC. This codes for CASSPTGSYGYTF.

CDR3 in amino acids: CAWSVTGAFYGYTF. DNA for the CDR3: TGTGCCTGGAGTGTGACAGGGGCTTTCTATGGCTACACCTTC. V and J are TRBV30 and TRBJ1-2; 8 nucleotides match TRBD1. V lost 0 bases, J lost 4 bases, and 4 bases stayed unmatched. Per the germline V gene, CDR1 is GTSNPN and CDR2 is SVGIG (reference sequence). CDR3 length equals 14 residues. Looking up the rest from reference TRBV30 and TRBJ1-2 gives the full variable domain: SQTIHQWPATLVQPVGSPLSLECTVEGTSNPNLYWYRQAAGRGLQLLFYSVGIGQISSEVPQNLSASRPQDRQFILSSKKLLLSDSGFYLCAWSVTGAFYGYTFGSGTRLTVV.

The chain couples TRBV7-8 to TRBJ1-5; D uncertain. In germline, CDR1 is SGHVS, CDR2 FQNEAQ. V was pared by 2 bases and J by 1 base, with 9 bases between. The CDR3 covers 15 residues. As DNA, the CDR3 is TGTGCCAGCAGCTTATTGGGCACAAGCAATCAGCCCCAGCATTTT. As protein: CASSLLGTSNQPQHF.

The CDR3 sequence is CATGPDRDLGFVLHF. The DNA for the CDR3 is TGTGCCACCGGACCAGACAGGGACTTAGGTTTTGTCCTCCACTTT. The rearrangement joins TRBV24-1 to TRBJ1-6; 7 bases line up with TRBD1. CDR1 and CDR2 (germline): KGHDR, SFDVKD. After removal of 9 bases from V and 15 bases from J, the junction contained 19 bases not matched to a gene. There are 15 residues in the CDR3.

This chain links TRBV20-1 with TRBJ2-5; D not certain. The CDR3 extends over 10 amino acids. The germline V gene encodes CDR1 DFQATT and CDR2 SNEGSKA (reference sequence). With 5 bases removed from V and 2 bases from J, the gap between germline ends came to 3 bases. CDR3 protein: CSARQETQYF. The CDR3, as DNA: TGCAGTGCTCGTCAAGAGACCCAGTACTTC.

This chain joins TRBV10-3 and TRBJ1-2; TRBD1 matches at 8 bases. The CDR3 extends over 17 amino acids. The V and J ends lost 4 bases and 7 bases, in that order; junction bases with no gene match: 17. In germline, CDR1 is ENHRY, CDR2 SYGVKD. The CDR3 loop reads CAISGGSGQEYISGYTF. The CDR3 nucleotides read TGTGCCATCAGTGGGGGCTCGGGACAGGAGTACATTAGTGGCTACACCTTC.

CDR3 DNA sequence: TGTGCCAGCAGCCAGACTAGCGCGATCTCCTACGAGCAGTACTTC. This encodes CASSQTSAISYEQYF. The chain employs TRBV28 and TRBJ2-7; 8 positions match TRBD2. Germline CDR1 MDHEN, CDR2 SYDVKM. Trimming took 6 bases from V and 0 from J; bases not matched to a gene: 7. CDR3 length equals 15 residues. The whole variable domain, remainder taken from reference TRBV28 and TRBJ2-7, is DVKVTQSSRYLVKRTGEKVFLECVQDMDHENMFWYRQDPGLGLRLIYFSYDVKMKEKGDIPEGYSVSREKKERFSLILESASTNQTSMYLCASSQTSAISYEQYFGPGTRLTVT.

The chain recombines TRBV24-1 with TRBJ1-5, with 9 positions matching TRBD1. Germline-derived CDR1 and CDR2 are KGHDR and SFDVKD. Germline trimming cut 7 bases from V and 0 bases from J; bases unmatched to any gene: 18. The length of the CDR3 is 20 residues. In nucleotides, the CDR3 is TGTGCCACCAGCGCTGAGAAGTACGGGACAGGGCAATATAGCAATCAGCCCCAGCATTTT. Protein product: CATSAEKYGTGQYSNQPQHF.

The chain links TRBV5-1 to TRBJ2-1, with D tentatively TRBD1 (6 bases). Trimming shortened V by 0 bases and J by 4 bases, and 8 bases separated the two germline ends. CDR1 and CDR2 from the germline V gene are SGHRS and YFSETQ. The CDR3 covers 14 residues. CDR3: CASSLGTEYNEQFF. CDR3 coding DNA: TGCGCCAGCAGCTTGGGGACAGAGTACAATGAGCAGTTCTTC.

This sequence joins TRBV7-9 and TRBJ2-7; 8 nucleotides agree with TRBD1. V gave up 4 bases and J gave up 5 bases; unmatched junction bases: 7. Germline assignment: CDR1 SEHNR and CDR2 FQNEAQ (reference sequence). CDR3 length: 14 residues. CDR3 protein: CASSSGQGFHEQYF. CDR3 nucleotides: TGTGCCAGCAGCTCCGGACAGGGATTTCACGAGCAGTACTTC.

The CDR3 region is CASSYRGQNTGELFF. The CDR3 nucleotides are TGTGCCAGCAGCTACAGGGGGCAGAACACCGGGGAGCTGTTTTTT. The chain employs TRBV13 and TRBJ2-2, with 9 bases matching TRBD1. CDR1 and CDR2 from the germline V gene are PRHDT and FYEKMQ (reference sequence). The CDR3 totals 15 residues. V shed 4 bases and J 1 base; nucleotides not matched to a gene: 1. Using reference TRBV13 and TRBJ2-2 for the parts outside the CDR3, the full variable domain is AAGVIQSPRHLIKEKRETATLKCYPIPRHDTVYWYQQGPGQDPQFLISFYEKMQSDKGSIPDRFSAQQFSDYHSELNMSSLELGDSALYFCASSYRGQNTGELFFGEGSRLTVL.

V usage is TRBV11-3 and J usage is TRBJ2-1, with TRBD2 matching over 8 bases. Trimming cost V 1 base and J 8 bases; bases outside gene matches: 7. CDR3 length: 15 amino acids. The V gene's germline CDR1 is SGHNT and CDR2 YENEEA. The CDR3 sequence is CASSLASGGRDEQFF. The CDR3, as DNA: TGTGCCAGCAGCTTAGCAAGCGGGGGAAGGGATGAGCAGTTCTTC.

In this sample, this clone turned up a few times. Here the CDR3 reads CASSKGLAGVNEQFF. The CDR3 DNA sequence: TGTGCCAGCAGTAAGGGACTAGCGGGAGTCAATGAGCAGTTCTTC. The V call is TRBV6-5, the J call TRBJ2-1, with TRBD2 matching over 14 bases. Germline V CDR1 and CDR2: MNHEY, SVGAGI. The CDR3 sequence is 15 residues long. The V segment lost 5 bases and the J segment 6 bases; nucleotides outside the gene matches: 3.

This clone was recorded a few times. The V call is TRBV6-5, the J call TRBJ1-4; tentatively, D is TRBD1 (5 bases). V lost 0 bases and J 8 bases, leaving 13 bases between the germline ends. CDR1 is MNHEY and CDR2 is SVGAGI in the germline V gene. The CDR3 sequence is 15 residues long. The CDR3 here is CASSYSGRAWEKLFF. CDR3 sequence (DNA): TGTGCCAGCAGTTACTCGGGCAGGGCTTGGGAAAAACTGTTTTTT.

J is TRBJ1-2 and V is TRBV6-6; 8 bases agree with TRBD1. The germline CDR1 and CDR2 sequences are MNHNY and SVGAGI (reference sequence). V gave up 3 bases and J gave up 6 bases; unmatched junction bases: 9. CDR3 length: 15 amino acids. The DNA of the CDR3 is TGTGCCAGCAGTTATACCCAGGGGGCCCGAAATGGCTACACCTTC. Translating gives CASSYTQGARNGYTF.